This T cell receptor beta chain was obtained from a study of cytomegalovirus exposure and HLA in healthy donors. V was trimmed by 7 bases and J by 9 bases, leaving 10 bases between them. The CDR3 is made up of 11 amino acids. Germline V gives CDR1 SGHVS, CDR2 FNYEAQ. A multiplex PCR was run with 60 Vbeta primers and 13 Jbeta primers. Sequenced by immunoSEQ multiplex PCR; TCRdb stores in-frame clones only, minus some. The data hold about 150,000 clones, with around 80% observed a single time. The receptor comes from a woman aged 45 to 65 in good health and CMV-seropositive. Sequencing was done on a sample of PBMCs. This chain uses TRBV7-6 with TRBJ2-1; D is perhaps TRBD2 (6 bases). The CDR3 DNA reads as TGTGCCAGCACCTTTAGCGGTGAGCAGTTCTTC. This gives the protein CASTFSGEQFF.